The 9 T cell receptor beta chains in this list originate from one sample, sequenced in a study of control samples from healthy donors and cancer patients. TCRdb keeps only in-frame clones here, not all; method: immunoSEQ multiplex PCR. The sample has around 94,000 clones, 93% seen once. The sample was blood. The receptor set was obtained from a woman in her twenties or thirties in good health.

The rearrangement uses TRBV6-1 and TRBJ2-3; TRBD1 aligns across 9 bases. The CDR3 sequence is 16 residues long. CDR1 MNHNS and CDR2 SASEGT come from the germline V gene. Trimming at V came to 2 bases and at J to 6 bases, leaving 9 bases not matched to a gene. The CDR3 sequence: CASSEYPGQGSDTQYF. The CDR3, as DNA: TGTGCCAGCAGTGAATACCCGGGACAGGGTTCGGATACGCAGTATTTT.

The rearrangement uses TRBV10-3 and TRBJ1-2; a weak D match, TRBD1 (6 bases). This CDR3 has 12 amino acids. Germline values: CDR1 ENHRY, CDR2 SYGVKD. V was pared by 0 bases and J by 11 bases, with 10 bases between. The CDR3 protein is CAISESNRVYTF. As DNA, the CDR3 is TGTGCCATCAGTGAGTCGAACAGGGTTTACACCTTC.

The chain employs TRBV20-1 and TRBJ2-5; 7 bases are shared with TRBD1. The V and J ends lost 6 bases and 5 bases, in that order; junction bases with no gene match: 6. CDR3 length: 12 amino acids. Germline CDR1 reads DFQATT; CDR2 reads SNEGSKA (reference sequence). The CDR3 DNA reads TGCAGTGCCAGTGGACAGGAGGAGACCCAGTACTTC. Translated, it gives CSASGQEETQYF.

This chain's CDR3 is CASSFFEYTQYF. CDR3 coding DNA: TGTGCCAGCAGTTTCTTTGAATATACGCAGTATTTT. V gene TRBV12-3 or TRBV12-4 combines with J gene TRBJ2-3; D not resolved. CDR3 length: 12 amino acids. The ends were cut back, 3 bases at V and 7 bases at J, with 8 bases in the middle.

This clone was seen just once. The J gene is TRBJ1-5, the V gene TRBV24-1, with a tentative D call TRBD1 (6 bases). This CDR3 spans 12 amino acids. The V and J ends lost 2 bases and 12 bases respectively, with 10 bases between them. Germline CDR1 reads KGHDR; CDR2 reads SFDVKD. The CDR3 here is CATSDSDRDQHF. The CDR3 DNA reads as TGTGCCACCAGTGATTCGGACAGAGACCAGCATTTT.

The V call is TRBV7-3, the J call TRBJ2-1; perhaps TRBD2 as D (5 bases). Looked up from germline, CDR1 is SGHTA and CDR2 is FQGTGA. Trimming shortened V by 5 bases and J by 8 bases, and 13 bases separated the two germline ends. The CDR3 covers 13 residues. CDR3 in amino acids: CASSRTRSDEQFF. In nucleotides, the CDR3 is TGTGCCAGCAGCCGCACTAGGTCGGATGAGCAGTTCTTC.

CDR3 sequence reads: CASTPGAGYEQYF. As DNA, the CDR3 is TGTGCCAGCACCCCGGGGGCGGGCTACGAGCAGTACTTC. The chain has TRBV12-3 or TRBV12-4 and TRBJ2-7; D is possibly TRBD1 or TRBD2 (6 bases each). V was clipped by 7 bases and J by 3 bases, with 13 bases between them. CDR3 length equals 13 residues.

The V gene is TRBV5-1, the J gene TRBJ2-3; 12 bases fit TRBD2. Germline assignment: CDR1 SGHRS and CDR2 YFSETQ. CDR3 length: 15 residues. With V trimmed by 2 bases and J by 4 bases, 2 bases remained unmatched. The CDR3 DNA sequence: TGCGCCAGCAGCTTAGCTAGCGGGGGGGCAGATACGCAGTATTTT. As protein: CASSLASGGADTQYF.

The chain has TRBV28 and TRBJ1-5, with D maybe TRBD1 (5 bases). V was cut by 4 bases and J by 0 bases, with 10 bases left in between. The CDR3 is made up of 15 amino acids. Per the germline V gene, CDR1 is MDHEN and CDR2 is SYDVKM. CDR3 DNA sequence: TGTGCCAGCAGTTATAGAGGGGCTAGCAATCAGCCCCAGCATTTT. This translates into CASSYRGASNQPQHF.